Listed here are 29 T cell receptor beta chains from one sample, sequenced in a study of T cell repertoires in cytomegalovirus infection. One entry per CDR3 protein, called by TCRdb with MiXCR from the reads. The sample yields approximately 180,000 distinct CDR3 sequences, about 21% seen once. Specimen: PBMCs. The receptors come from a human donor in good health (CMV status not recorded). Some clones in this sample may be carry-over from other donors' samples.

The CDR3 region has the DNA TGTGCCAGCAGTTTATCCTTTCTCTCCGGACAGGAAATTAGGTGGCCCGACCACAATGAGCAGTTCTTC. This encodes CASSLSFLSGQEIRWPDHNEQFF. The chain couples TRBV28 to TRBJ2-1; 7 bases map to TRBD1. Germline V lookup: CDR1 MDHEN, CDR2 SYDVKM. J lost 5 bases, V lost 1 base, and 29 bases had no gene match. The CDR3 runs 23 residues.

The chain links TRBV27 to TRBJ2-1; D unclear. The CDR3 contains 15 residues. Trimming left V 0 bases short and J 10 bases short, with 16 bases between. CDR1 and CDR2 (germline): MNHEY, SMNVEV (reference sequence). The CDR3 is CASSLSYTVSREQFF. CDR3 DNA: TGTGCCAGCAGTTTATCGTATACGGTCTCTAGGGAGCAGTTCTTC.

The table lists this clonotype with a few counts. The chain uses TRBV27 and TRBJ1-1, with 10 bases identical to TRBD1. This CDR3 is 15 amino acids long. The V segment lost 5 bases and the J segment 3 bases; nucleotides outside the gene matches: 6. The germline gives CDR1 MNHEY, CDR2 SMNVEV (reference sequence). The CDR3 reads CASSIRQGAHTEAFF. The CDR3 bases are TGTGCCAGCAGTATCCGACAGGGGGCCCACACTGAAGCTTTCTTT.

This clonotype was seen more than once but under ten times. The V gene is TRBV23-1, the J gene TRBJ2-3; perhaps TRBD1 as D (5 bases). TRBV23-1 is classed as an ORF, of uncertain function. Trimming removed 8 bases from V and 0 bases from J, with 12 bases in between. CDR3 length equals 14 residues. CDR3 coding DNA: TGCGCCAGCGGTCGACAGTTAAGCACAGATACGCAGTATTTT. This encodes CASGRQLSTDTQYF.

A few counts support this clonotype. The chain combines TRBV27 with TRBJ1-6, with 9 nucleotides matching TRBD1. Germline values: CDR1 MNHEY, CDR2 SMNVEV (reference sequence). V dropped 4 bases and J dropped 8; count of bases not matched to a gene: 6. CDR3 length: 15 amino acids. CDR3 nucleotides: TGTGCCAGCAGTTGGACAGGGGCAACGGATTCACCCCTCCACTTT. Translated, it gives CASSWTGATDSPLHF.

Of note for this clonotype: One base away lies a much larger clone, so this may be a sequencing read error. The rearrangement links TRBV7-2 to TRBJ2-1; 16 positions agree with TRBD2. The CDR3 sequence is 20 residues long. Germline V lookup: CDR1 SGHTA, CDR2 FQGNSA. The V gene end was trimmed by 9 bases and the J gene end by 7 bases; junction bases not matched to a gene: 21. Here the CDR3 reads CARSPSRSGLAGGNLNEQFF. Written as DNA, the CDR3 is TGTGCCAGAAGCCCCTCGCGATCGGGACTAGCGGGAGGGAACCTAAATGAGCAGTTCTTC.

The chain joins TRBV20-1 to TRBJ2-7; 13 bases are a match to TRBD2. Germline CDR1 is DFQATT and CDR2 is SNEGSKA (reference sequence). V trimming: 6 bases; J trimming: 3 bases; junction bases outside the gene matches: 5. The CDR3 is 14 amino acids. The CDR3 nucleotides are TGCAGTGCGCCGACTAGCGGGAGGTTCTACGAGCAGTACTTC. Translation: CSAPTSGRFYEQYF.

J is TRBJ2-2 and V is TRBV4-2; D is unresolved. Deletions cut 0 bases from V and 4 bases from J, with 9 bases between. The CDR3 is made up of 15 amino acids. Germline CDR1 is LGHNA and CDR2 is YNFKEQ. The CDR3 reads CASSQDPTSTGELFF. Written as DNA, the CDR3 is TGTGCCAGCAGCCAAGATCCCACCTCCACCGGGGAGCTGTTTTTT.

This clonotype was seen repeatedly, ten times or more. The chain has TRBV7-8 and TRBJ1-4, with D hard to call. CDR3 length: 12 amino acids. The germline V gene encodes CDR1 SGHVS and CDR2 FQNEAQ. V lost 8 bases and J lost 4, with 8 bases in between. The CDR3 DNA sequence: TGTGCCAGCGACTCCGGTAATGAAAAACTGTTTTTT. It yields the protein CASDSGNEKLFF.

This rearrangement joins TRBV18 to TRBJ1-5; 7 nucleotides agree with TRBD1. The CDR3 consists of 15 residues. Unmatched junction bases numbered 5, after V lost 3 bases and J lost 3 bases. Germline-derived CDR1 and CDR2 are KGHSH and LQKENI. The CDR3 region has the DNA TGTGCCAGCTCACCGGGACAGCCACTCAATCAGCCCCAGCATTTT. Its protein product is CASSPGQPLNQPQHF. Looking up the rest from reference TRBV18 and TRBJ1-5 gives the full variable domain: NAGVMQNPRHLVRRRGQEARLRCSPMKGHSHVYWYRQLPEEGLKFMVYLQKENIIDESGMPKERFSAEFPKEGPSILRIQQVVRGDSAAYFCASSPGQPLNQPQHFGDGTRLSIL.

This clonotype was detected ten times or more. This sequence joins TRBV12-3 or TRBV12-4 and TRBJ1-1, with 8 bases lining up with TRBD1. V shed 10 bases, J shed 8 bases, and the junction held 6 bases outside the gene matches. CDR3 size: 11 residues. CDR3 residues: CATRGQVEAFF. CDR3 coding DNA: TGTGCCACCCGGGGACAGGTCGAAGCTTTCTTT.

Details on this clonotype: A much bigger clone sits one base away, suggesting this may be a read error. Because it lacks the conserved phenylalanine or tryptophan at the end, this CDR3 is likely a read error. This chain connects TRBV12-3 or TRBV12-4 to TRBJ1-5, with D maybe TRBD1 (6 bases). The CDR3 covers 15 residues. Trimming took 1 base from V and 6 from J, leaving 13 bases between them. The DNA for the CDR3 is TGTGCCAGCAGTTTAGGTCCAGGGGATCGTCAGCCCCAGCATTAT. This translates into CASSLGPGDRQPQHY.

This clonotype is medium-sized within its sample. The chain employs TRBV7-9 and TRBJ1-2; TRBD1 aligns across 7 bases. Germline V gives CDR1 SEHNR, CDR2 FQNEAQ (reference sequence). The CDR3 is 14 residues long. The V and J ends lost 3 bases and 9 bases, in that order; junction bases with no gene match: 10. CDR3 sequence reads: CASSFSGQEKSYTF. Written as DNA, the CDR3 is TGTGCCAGCAGCTTCAGCGGACAGGAGAAAAGCTACACCTTC.

This chain links TRBV7-3 with TRBJ2-1; 16 bases agree with TRBD2. V lost 3 bases to trimming and J lost 9 bases; unmatched junction nucleotides: 8. This CDR3 has 17 residues. Germline-derived CDR1 and CDR2 are SGHTA and FQGTGA. The CDR3 reads CASSLGLAGGHDSEQFF. CDR3 nucleotide sequence: TGTGCCAGCAGCTTGGGACTAGCGGGGGGGCATGATAGTGAGCAGTTCTTC.

J is TRBJ2-3 and V is TRBV11-2; D tentatively fits TRBD1 or TRBD2 (6 bases each). From germline, CDR1 is SGHAT and CDR2 FQNNGV. CDR3 size: 17 residues. Trimming cost V 5 bases and J 6 bases, with 24 bases left between them. The CDR3 bases are TGTGCCAGCAGCGTCCACTTAGGGGGAGGACCCCCGGATACGCAGTATTTT. It specifies CASSVHLGGGPPDTQYF.

This clonotype came up a few times. V and J are TRBV4-1 and TRBJ2-2; D might be TRBD2 (6 bases). Germline V gene sequence: CDR1 MGHRA, CDR2 YSYEKL. Trimming left V 0 bases short and J 4 bases short, with 18 bases between. The CDR3 has 18 amino acids. Here the CDR3 DNA reads TGCGCCAGCAGCCAAGATTTATCCTCGGGGGTCGGCACCGGGGAGCTGTTTTTT. It yields the protein CASSQDLSSGVGTGELFF.

V usage is TRBV7-8 and J usage is TRBJ2-2; D assignment may be TRBD1 or TRBD2 (5 bases each). The germline V and J ends were trimmed by 5 bases and 5 bases, with 15 bases remaining between them. Germline-derived CDR1 and CDR2 are SGHVS and FQNEAQ. This CDR3 has 15 residues. Here the CDR3 DNA reads TGTGCCAGCAGCCCCTTCCCGGGGCGGACCGGGGAGCTGTTTTTT. Its protein is CASSPFPGRTGELFF.

This clonotype was observed many times. The rearrangement links TRBV20-1 to TRBJ2-3; no clear D. Germline CDR1 DFQATT, CDR2 SNEGSKA (reference sequence). There are 15 residues in the CDR3. V dropped 3 bases and J dropped 3 bases, with 16 bases sitting between them. CDR3 DNA sequence: TGCAGTGCTAGTTACGCCCGTGTGAGGACAGATACGCAGTATTTT. It yields the protein CSASYARVRTDTQYF.

This clonotype occurred a few times. The chain combines TRBV5-6 with TRBJ2-1; the D gene is possibly TRBD2 (6 bases). Germline V gene lookup returns CDR1 SGHDT and CDR2 YYEEEE. The V end was cut by 4 bases, the J end by 12 bases, with 17 bases between. The CDR3 has 13 amino acids. Here the CDR3 DNA reads TGTGCCAGCAGCGCACCCGGCGGGGCGCGGCAGTTCTTC. This encodes CASSAPGGARQFF.

This clonotype was detected ten times or more. This rearrangement joins TRBV7-7 to TRBJ2-5; D is perhaps TRBD1 (6 bases). Trimming stripped 7 bases from V and 2 bases from J, with 11 bases between. Germline V gene sequence: CDR1 SSHAT, CDR2 FNYEAQ (reference sequence). The CDR3 has 13 amino acids. This CDR3 reads CASTPGQQETQYF. CDR3 DNA: TGTGCCAGCACCCCGGGACAACAAGAGACCCAGTACTTC. Full variable domain (rest looked up from reference TRBV7-7 and TRBJ2-5): GAGVSQSPRYKVTKRGQDVTLRCDPISSHATLYWYQQALGQGPEFLTYFNYEAQPDKSGLPSDRFSAERPEGSISTLTIQRTEQRDSAMYRCASTPGQQETQYFGPGTRLLVL.

This clonotype turned up a few times. CDR3 in amino acids: CASSRPPGTEAFF. The CDR3 bases are TGTGCCAGCAGTCGACCACCAGGGACTGAAGCTTTCTTT. This rearrangement joins TRBV12-3 or TRBV12-4 to TRBJ1-1, with a tentative D call TRBD1 (5 bases). V was shortened by 5 bases and J by 5 bases, with 12 bases between the two germline ends. CDR3 length equals 13 residues.

This clonotype was detected only a few times. The CDR3 reads CASSLLGGQTDTQYF. CDR3 DNA sequence: TGTGCCAGCAGTTTGTTAGGGGGGCAGACAGATACGCAGTATTTT. The rearrangement uses TRBV12-3 or TRBV12-4 and TRBJ2-3; possibly TRBD1 or TRBD2 for D (6 bases each). V shed 3 bases and J shed 3 bases, with 13 bases lying between them. The CDR3 length is 15 residues.

This clonotype was counted at least ten times. The rearrangement uses TRBV7-2 and TRBJ2-2; D is undetermined. Germline values: CDR1 SGHTA, CDR2 FQGNSA. This CDR3 is built from 13 residues. V was cut by 5 bases and J by 2 bases, with 6 bases left in between. This CDR3 reads CASSPKNTGELFF. The CDR3, as DNA: TGTGCCAGCAGCCCAAAAAACACCGGGGAGCTGTTTTTT.

The rearrangement joins TRBV5-4 to TRBJ1-1; 11 nucleotides match TRBD1. The CDR3 has 17 amino acids. Germline V gene sequence: CDR1 SGHNT, CDR2 YYREEE (reference sequence). V was pared by 0 bases and J by 6 bases, with 10 bases of the junction left unmatched. The chain's CDR3 is CASSLGVGQGGLSEAFF. The CDR3 DNA follows: TGTGCCAGCAGCTTGGGGGTGGGACAGGGGGGATTGTCTGAAGCTTTCTTT.

This rearrangement joins TRBV7-9 to TRBJ2-3, with unresolved D. The length of the CDR3 is 12 residues. CDR1 is SEHNR, CDR2 FQNEAQ, per germline (reference sequence). V lost 5 bases and J lost 11, with 14 bases in between. The CDR3: CASSPAALGQYF. The CDR3 coding sequence is TGTGCCAGCAGCCCTGCGGCCCTCGGGCAGTATTTT.

This clonotype showed up just a few times. The chain links TRBV9 to TRBJ1-1; tentative D call: TRBD1 (5 bases). Germline CDR1 and CDR2: SGDLS and YYNGEE. V gave up 0 bases and J gave up 6 bases, with 18 bases separating them. The length of the CDR3 is 16 residues. CDR3 residues: CASSVGVGQGRSEAFF. Written as DNA, the CDR3 is TGTGCCAGCAGCGTAGGGGTCGGTCAGGGCCGCTCTGAAGCTTTCTTT.

This clonotype was detected only once. The chain links TRBV29-1 to TRBJ1-2, with D perhaps matching TRBD1 (6 bases). V lost 7 bases and J 8 bases, leaving 20 bases between the germline ends. CDR3 length: 13 residues. Germline V gene data show CDR1 as SQVTM and CDR2 as ANQGSEA. The CDR3: CSAHPNPRGGYTF. The CDR3 DNA sequence: TGCAGCGCTCATCCAAACCCCAGGGGCGGCTACACCTTC.

This clonotype was observed a handful of times. The chain couples TRBV9 to TRBJ2-1; 8 positions match TRBD2. The CDR3 consists of 15 residues. Germline trimming cut 0 bases from V and 6 bases from J; bases unmatched to any gene: 5. CDR1 SGDLS and CDR2 YYNGEE come from the germline V gene. The chain's CDR3 is CASSVVSSGGNEQFF. The CDR3 DNA reads TGTGCCAGCAGCGTAGTTTCAAGCGGGGGCAATGAGCAGTTCTTC.

This clonotype was detected many times. The rearrangement uses TRBV7-3 and TRBJ1-3; D unclear. The germline CDR1 and CDR2 sequences are SGHTA and FQGTGA. The CDR3 extends over 13 amino acids. Trimming pared 5 bases from V and 0 bases from J, leaving 5 bases between. CDR3 nucleotides: TGTGCCAGCAGCCCGTCCTCTGGAAACACCATATATTTT. Its protein product is CASSPSSGNTIYF. The full variable domain, completed using reference TRBV7-3 and TRBJ1-3, is GAGVSQTPSNKVTEKGKYVELRCDPISGHTALYWYRQSLGQGPEFLIYFQGTGAADDSGLPNDRFFAVRPEGSVSTLKIQRTERGDSAVYLCASSPSSGNTIYFGEGSWLTVV.